This T cell receptor (beta chain) was identified during a study of blood T cell repertoires in COVID-19. The V gene lost 4 bases and the J gene lost 0 bases, with 6 bases spanning the gap. The CDR3 spans 12 residues. The germline CDR1 and CDR2 sequences are SQVTM and ANQGSEA. Study processing details: Amplification of reference gene primers provided the estimated nucleated cell counts. The data were produced by immunoSEQ multiplex PCR, yet TCRdb's version contains in-frame clones alone and is incomplete. Clone size and the V and J calls come from that table; the DNA yielded D and trimming. The repertoire consists of some 38,000 clones, with under 90% occurring once and the leading ten covering over 1.5%.

The source is a man aged 60 to 69 with COVID-19, enrolled during active disease. The sequenced sample was peripheral blood. This chain uses TRBV29-1 with TRBJ1-1; D perhaps matches TRBD1 (5 bases). CDR3 protein: CSVGQLNTEAFF. In nucleotides, the CDR3 is TGCAGCGTTGGACAGCTGAACACTGAAGCTTTCTTT.